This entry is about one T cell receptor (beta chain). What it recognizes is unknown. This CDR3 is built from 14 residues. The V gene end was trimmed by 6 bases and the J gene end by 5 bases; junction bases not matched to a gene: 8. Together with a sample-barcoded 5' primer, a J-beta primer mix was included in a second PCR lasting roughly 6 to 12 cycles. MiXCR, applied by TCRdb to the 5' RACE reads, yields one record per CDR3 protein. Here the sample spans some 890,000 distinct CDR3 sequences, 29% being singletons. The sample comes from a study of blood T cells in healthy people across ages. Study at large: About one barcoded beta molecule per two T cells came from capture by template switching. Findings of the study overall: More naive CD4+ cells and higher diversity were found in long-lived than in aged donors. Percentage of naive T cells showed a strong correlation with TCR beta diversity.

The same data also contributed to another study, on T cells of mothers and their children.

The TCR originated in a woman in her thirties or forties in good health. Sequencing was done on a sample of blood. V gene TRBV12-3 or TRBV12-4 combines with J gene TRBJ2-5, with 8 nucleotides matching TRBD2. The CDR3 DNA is TGTGCCAGCAGGGCGAACGGGGGGGTCGAGACCCAGTACTTC. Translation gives CASRANGGVETQYF.